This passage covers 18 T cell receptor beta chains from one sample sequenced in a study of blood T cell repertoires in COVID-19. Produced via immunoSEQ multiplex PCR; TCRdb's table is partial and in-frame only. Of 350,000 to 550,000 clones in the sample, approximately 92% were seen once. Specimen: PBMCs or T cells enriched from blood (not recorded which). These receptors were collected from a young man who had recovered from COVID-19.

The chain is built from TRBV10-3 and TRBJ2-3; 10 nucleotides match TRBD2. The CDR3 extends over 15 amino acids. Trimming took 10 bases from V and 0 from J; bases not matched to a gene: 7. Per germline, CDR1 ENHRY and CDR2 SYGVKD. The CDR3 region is CATRGAGGSTDTQYF. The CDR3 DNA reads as TGTGCCACCCGGGGAGCGGGGGGGAGCACAGATACGCAGTATTTT.

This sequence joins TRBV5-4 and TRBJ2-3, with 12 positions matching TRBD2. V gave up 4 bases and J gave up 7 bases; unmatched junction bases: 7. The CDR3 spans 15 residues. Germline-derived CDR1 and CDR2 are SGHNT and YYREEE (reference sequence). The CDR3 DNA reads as TGTGCCAGCAGCCCTAGCGGGAGGGCCCGAAATACGCAGTATTTT. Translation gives CASSPSGRARNTQYF.

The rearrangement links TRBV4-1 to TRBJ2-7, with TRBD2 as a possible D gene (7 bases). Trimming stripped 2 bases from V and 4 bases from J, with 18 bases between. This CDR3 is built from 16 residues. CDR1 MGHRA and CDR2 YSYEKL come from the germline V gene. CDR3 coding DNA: TGCGCCAGCAGCCAACCTGGGAGGGGGGTAGAGTACGAGCAGTACTTC. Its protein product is CASSQPGRGVEYEQYF.

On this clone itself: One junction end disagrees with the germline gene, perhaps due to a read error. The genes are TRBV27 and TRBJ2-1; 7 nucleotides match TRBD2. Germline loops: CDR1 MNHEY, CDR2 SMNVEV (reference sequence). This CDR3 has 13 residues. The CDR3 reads CASSLLVGGRSVF. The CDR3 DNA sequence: TGTGCCAGCAGTTTATTGGTGGGAGGGCGAAGTGTCTTC.

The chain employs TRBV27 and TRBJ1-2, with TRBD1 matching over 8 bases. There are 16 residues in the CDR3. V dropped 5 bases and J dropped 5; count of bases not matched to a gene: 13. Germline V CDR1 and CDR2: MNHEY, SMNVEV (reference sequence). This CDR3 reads CASSPVPGQEMYGYTF. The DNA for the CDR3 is TGTGCCAGCAGTCCAGTTCCGGGACAGGAGATGTATGGCTACACCTTC.

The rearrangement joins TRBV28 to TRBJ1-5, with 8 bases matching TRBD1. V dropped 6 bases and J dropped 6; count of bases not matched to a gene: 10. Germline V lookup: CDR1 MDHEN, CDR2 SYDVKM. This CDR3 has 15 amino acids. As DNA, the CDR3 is TGTGCCAGCAGCTCATGGACAGGGACGGCTCAGCCCCAGCATTTT. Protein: CASSSWTGTAQPQHF.

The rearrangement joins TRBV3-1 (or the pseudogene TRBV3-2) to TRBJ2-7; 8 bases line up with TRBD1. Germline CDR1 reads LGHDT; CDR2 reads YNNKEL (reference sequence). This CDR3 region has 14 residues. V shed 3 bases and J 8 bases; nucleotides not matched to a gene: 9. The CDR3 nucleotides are TGTGCCAGCAGCCATGAGGGACAGGTCTTCAAGCAGTACTTC. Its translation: CASSHEGQVFKQYF.

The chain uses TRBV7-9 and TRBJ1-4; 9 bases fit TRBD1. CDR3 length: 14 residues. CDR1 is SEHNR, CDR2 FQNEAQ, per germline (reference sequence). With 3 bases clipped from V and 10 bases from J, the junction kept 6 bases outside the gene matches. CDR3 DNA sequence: TGTGCCAGCAGCTTTGGACAGGGGTTTGCAAAACTGTTTTTT. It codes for CASSFGQGFAKLFF.

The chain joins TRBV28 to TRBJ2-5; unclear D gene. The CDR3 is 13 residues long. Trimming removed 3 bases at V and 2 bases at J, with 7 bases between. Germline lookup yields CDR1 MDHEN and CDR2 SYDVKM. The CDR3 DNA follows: TGTGCCAGCAGTTTGCGAACGCAAGAGACCCAGTACTTC. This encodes CASSLRTQETQYF.

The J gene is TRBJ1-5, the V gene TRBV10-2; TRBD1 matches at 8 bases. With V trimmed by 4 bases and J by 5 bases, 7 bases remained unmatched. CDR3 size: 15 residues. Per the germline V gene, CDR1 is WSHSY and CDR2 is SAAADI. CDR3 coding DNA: TGCGCCAGCAGTGGGGTCAGGGGGCGAGATCAGCCCCAGCATTTT. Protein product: CASSGVRGRDQPQHF.

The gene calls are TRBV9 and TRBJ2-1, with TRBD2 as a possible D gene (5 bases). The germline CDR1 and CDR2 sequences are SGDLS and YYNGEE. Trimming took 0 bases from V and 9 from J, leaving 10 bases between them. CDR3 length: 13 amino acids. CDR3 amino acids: CASSVGREGEQFF. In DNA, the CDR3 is TGTGCCAGCAGCGTAGGTCGAGAGGGTGAGCAGTTCTTC.

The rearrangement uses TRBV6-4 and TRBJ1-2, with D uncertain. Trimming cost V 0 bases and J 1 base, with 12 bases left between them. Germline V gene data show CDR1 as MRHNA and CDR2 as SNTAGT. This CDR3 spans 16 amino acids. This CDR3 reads CASSDSYTDRNYGYTF. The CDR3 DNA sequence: TGTGCCAGCAGTGACTCTTACACAGATCGTAACTATGGCTACACCTTC.

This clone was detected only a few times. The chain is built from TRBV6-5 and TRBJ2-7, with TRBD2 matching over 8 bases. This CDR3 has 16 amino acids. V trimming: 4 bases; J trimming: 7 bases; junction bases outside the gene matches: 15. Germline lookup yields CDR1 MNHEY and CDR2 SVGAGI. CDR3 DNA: TGTGCCAGCAGTTTCATAAGGGGAGCGGGAGCGGGAGAGCAGTACTTC. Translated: CASSFIRGAGAGEQYF.

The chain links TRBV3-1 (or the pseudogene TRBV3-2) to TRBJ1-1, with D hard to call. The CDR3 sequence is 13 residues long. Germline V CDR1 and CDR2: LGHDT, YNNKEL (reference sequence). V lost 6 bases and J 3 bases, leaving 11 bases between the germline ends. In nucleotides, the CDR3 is TGTGCCAGCAGAAGGAAAGCGCACACTGAAGCTTTCTTT. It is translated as CASRRKAHTEAFF.

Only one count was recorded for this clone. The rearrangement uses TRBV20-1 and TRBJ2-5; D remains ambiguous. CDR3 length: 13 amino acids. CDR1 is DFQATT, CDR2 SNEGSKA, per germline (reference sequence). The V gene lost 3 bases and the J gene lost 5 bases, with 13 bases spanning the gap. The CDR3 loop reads CSASLGLVETQYF. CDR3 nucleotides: TGCAGTGCTAGTCTAGGCCTCGTCGAGACCCAGTACTTC.

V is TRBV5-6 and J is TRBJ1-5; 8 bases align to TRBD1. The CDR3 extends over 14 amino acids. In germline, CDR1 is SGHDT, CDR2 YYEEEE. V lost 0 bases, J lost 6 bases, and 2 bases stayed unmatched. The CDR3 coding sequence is TGTGCCAGCAGCTTGGCGGACAGGGCTCAGCCCCAGCATTTT. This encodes CASSLADRAQPQHF.

The chain's CDR3 is CASSLLPSGGMNTGELFF. The CDR3 bases are TGCGCCAGCAGCTTGTTGCCTAGCGGGGGAATGAACACCGGGGAGCTGTTTTTT. The chain couples TRBV5-1 to TRBJ2-2; 10 nucleotides line up with TRBD2. CDR1 is SGHRS, CDR2 YFSETQ, per germline. CDR3 length: 18 residues. Trimming removed 1 base from V and 1 base from J; junction bases left unmatched: 7.

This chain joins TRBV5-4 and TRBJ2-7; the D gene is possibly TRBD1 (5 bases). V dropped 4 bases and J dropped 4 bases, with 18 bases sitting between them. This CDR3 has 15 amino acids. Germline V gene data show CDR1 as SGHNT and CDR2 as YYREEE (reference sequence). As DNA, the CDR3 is TGTGCCAGCAGCCAGGGTGTCGGCAGTTGGTACGAGCAGTACTTC. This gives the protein CASSQGVGSWYEQYF.